The clone carrying this T cell receptor beta chain was counted between two and nine times. The sample belongs to a study of early T cells in non-severe SARS-CoV-2 infection. The CDR3 is made up of 16 amino acids. Each CDR3 protein gets one entry after TCRdb re-called the 5' RACE reads with MiXCR. The table includes 20,000 to 25,000 distinct CDR3 sequences, approximately 4.4% detected once. This sequence was found in an adult who was a healthcare worker with PCR-confirmed SARS-CoV-2 infection or an uninfected control (not recorded which). The chain is built from TRBV3-2 and TRBJ2-5; the DNA was not used to check the table's D call, TRBD1. TRBV3-2 is tagged as a pseudogene. The sample taken for sequencing was whole blood. CDR3 coding DNA: TGTGCCAGCAGCCAACCCCGGGACAGGGGCCAAGAGACCCAGTACTTC. As protein: CASSQPRDRGQETQYF.